The T cell receptor (beta chain) under discussion was sequenced for a study of technical replicates of blood from a few donors. Here immunoSEQ multiplex PCR was the method, and the copy in TCRdb shows in-frame clones only, minus some. The sample consists of some 60,000 clones, roughly 90% of them appearing once. The CDR3 covers 16 residues. The germline V gene has CDR1 SEHNR and CDR2 FQNEAQ (reference sequence). The V segment lost 5 bases and the J segment 4 bases; nucleotides outside the gene matches: 10. The rearrangement joins TRBV7-9 to TRBJ1-1; 10 positions agree with TRBD1. This sequence originates from a human donor in good health. Some clones in this sample may be carry-over from other donors' samples. Sequenced: PBMCs. Here the CDR3 reads CASSLLTGGAGTEAFF. The CDR3 nucleotides read TGTGCCAGCAGCCTACTGACAGGGGGCGCCGGCACTGAAGCTTTCTTT.